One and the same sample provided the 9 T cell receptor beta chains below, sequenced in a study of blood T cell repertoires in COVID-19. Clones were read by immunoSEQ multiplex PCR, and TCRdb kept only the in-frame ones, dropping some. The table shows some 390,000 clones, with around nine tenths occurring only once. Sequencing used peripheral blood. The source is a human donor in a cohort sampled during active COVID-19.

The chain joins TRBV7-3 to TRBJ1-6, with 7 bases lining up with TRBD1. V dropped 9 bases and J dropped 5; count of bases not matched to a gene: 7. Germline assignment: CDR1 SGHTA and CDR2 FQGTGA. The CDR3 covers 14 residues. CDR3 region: CASRQGGHNSPLHF. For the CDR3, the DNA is TGTGCCAGTCGACAGGGCGGACATAATTCACCCCTCCACTTT.

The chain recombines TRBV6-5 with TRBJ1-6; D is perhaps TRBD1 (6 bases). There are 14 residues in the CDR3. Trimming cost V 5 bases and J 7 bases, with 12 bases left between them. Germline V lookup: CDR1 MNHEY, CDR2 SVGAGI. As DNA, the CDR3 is TGTGCCAGCAGTCCAGGACAGCTGAATTCACCCCTCCACTTT. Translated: CASSPGQLNSPLHF.

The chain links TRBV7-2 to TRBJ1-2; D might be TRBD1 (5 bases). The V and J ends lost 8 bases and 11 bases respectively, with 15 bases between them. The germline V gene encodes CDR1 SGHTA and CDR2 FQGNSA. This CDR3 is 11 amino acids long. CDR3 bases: TGTGCCAGCCATAAAAACGGGGGGTACACCTTC. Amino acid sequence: CASHKNGGYTF.

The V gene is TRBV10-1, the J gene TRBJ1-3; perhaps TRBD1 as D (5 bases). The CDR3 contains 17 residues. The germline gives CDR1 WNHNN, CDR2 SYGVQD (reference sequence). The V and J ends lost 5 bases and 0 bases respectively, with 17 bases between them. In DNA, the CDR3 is TGCGCCAGCAGTCCAGGGATCACTTTTATCTCTGGAAACACCATATATTTT. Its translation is CASSPGITFISGNTIYF.

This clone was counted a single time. The CDR3 DNA is TGTGCCAGCAGCGCCCAGGGTATACCTGGAAACACCATATATTTT. Protein sequence: CASSAQGIPGNTIYF. V is TRBV11-2 and J is TRBJ1-3; perhaps TRBD1 as D (5 bases). In germline, CDR1 is SGHAT, CDR2 FQNNGV. The CDR3 has 15 amino acids. V gave up 5 bases and J gave up 2 bases, with 13 bases separating them. Full variable domain (rest looked up from reference TRBV11-2 and TRBJ1-3): EAGVAQSPRYKIIEKRQSVAFWCNPISGHATLYWYQQILGQGPKLLIQFQNNGVVDDSQLPKDRFSAERLKGVDSTLKIQPAKLEDSAVYLCASSAQGIPGNTIYFGEGSWLTVV.

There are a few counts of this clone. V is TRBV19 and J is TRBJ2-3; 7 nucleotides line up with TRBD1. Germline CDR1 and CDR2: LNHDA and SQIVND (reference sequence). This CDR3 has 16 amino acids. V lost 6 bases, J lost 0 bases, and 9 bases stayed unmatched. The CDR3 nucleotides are TGTGCCAGTAGATATCGGGCAGGGGGTAGCACAGATACGCAGTATTTT. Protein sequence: CASRYRAGGSTDTQYF.

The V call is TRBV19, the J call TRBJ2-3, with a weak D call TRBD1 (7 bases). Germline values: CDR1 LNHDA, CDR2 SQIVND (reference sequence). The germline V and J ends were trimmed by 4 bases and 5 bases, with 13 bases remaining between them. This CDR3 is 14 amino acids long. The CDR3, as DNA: TGTGCCAGTAGTACAGGGGGGAACGTAGATACGCAGTATTTT. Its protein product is CASSTGGNVDTQYF. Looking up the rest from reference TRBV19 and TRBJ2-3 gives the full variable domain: DGGITQSPKYLFRKEGQNVTLSCEQNLNHDAMYWYRQDPGQGLRLIYYSQIVNDFQKGDIAEGYSVSREKKESFPLTVTSAQKNPTAFYLCASSTGGNVDTQYFGPGTRLTVL.

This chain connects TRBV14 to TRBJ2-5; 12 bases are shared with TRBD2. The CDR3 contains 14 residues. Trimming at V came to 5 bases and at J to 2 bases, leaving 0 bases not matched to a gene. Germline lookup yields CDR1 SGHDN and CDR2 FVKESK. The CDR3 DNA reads TGTGCCAGCAGCGGACTAGCGGGACAAGAGACCCAGTACTTC. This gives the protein CASSGLAGQETQYF.

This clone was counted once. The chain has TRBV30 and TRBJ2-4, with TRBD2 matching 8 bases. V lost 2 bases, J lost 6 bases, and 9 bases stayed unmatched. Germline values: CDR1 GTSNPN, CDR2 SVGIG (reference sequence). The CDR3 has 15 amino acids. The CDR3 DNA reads TGTGCCTGGAGTTACGAAGCGGGAGCGGCAAACATTCAGTACTTC. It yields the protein CAWSYEAGAANIQYF.